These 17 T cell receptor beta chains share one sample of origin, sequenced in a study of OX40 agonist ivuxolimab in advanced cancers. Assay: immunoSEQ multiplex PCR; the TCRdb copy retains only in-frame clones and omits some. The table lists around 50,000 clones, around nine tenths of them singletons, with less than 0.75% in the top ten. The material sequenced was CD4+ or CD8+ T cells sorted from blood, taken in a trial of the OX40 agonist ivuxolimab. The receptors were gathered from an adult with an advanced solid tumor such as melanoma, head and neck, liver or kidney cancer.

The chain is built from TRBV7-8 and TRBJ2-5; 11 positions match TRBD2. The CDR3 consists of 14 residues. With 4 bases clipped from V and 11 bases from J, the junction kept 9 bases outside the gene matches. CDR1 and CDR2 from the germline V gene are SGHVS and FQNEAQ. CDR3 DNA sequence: TGTGCCAGCAGCTCGTTAGCGGGAGGGGGGGAGCAGTACTTC. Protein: CASSSLAGGGEQYF. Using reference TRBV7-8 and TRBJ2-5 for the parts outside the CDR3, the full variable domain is GAGVSQSPRYKVAKRGQDVALRCDPISGHVSLFWYQQALGQGPEFLTYFQNEAQLDKSGLPSDRFFAERPEGSVSTLKIQRTQQEDSAVYLCASSSLAGGGEQYFGPGTRLLVL.

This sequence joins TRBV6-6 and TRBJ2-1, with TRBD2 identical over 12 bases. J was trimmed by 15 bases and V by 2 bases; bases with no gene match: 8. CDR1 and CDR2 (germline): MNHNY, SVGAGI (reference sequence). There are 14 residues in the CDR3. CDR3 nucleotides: TGTGCCAGCAGTTACAGGACTAGCGGGACTTCTGTGTTCTTC. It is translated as CASSYRTSGTSVFF.

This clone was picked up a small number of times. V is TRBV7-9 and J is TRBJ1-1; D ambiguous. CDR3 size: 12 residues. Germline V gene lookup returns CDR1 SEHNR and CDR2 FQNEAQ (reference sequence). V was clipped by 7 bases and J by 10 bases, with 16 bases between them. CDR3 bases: TGTGCCAGCACCCCAGAGCGGGTTCGAGCTTTCTTT. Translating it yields CASTPERVRAFF.

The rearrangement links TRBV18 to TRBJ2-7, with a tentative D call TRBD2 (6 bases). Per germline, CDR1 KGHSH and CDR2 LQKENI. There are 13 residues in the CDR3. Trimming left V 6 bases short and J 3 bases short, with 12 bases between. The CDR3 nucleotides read TGTGCCAGCTCGCGGGACCACATCTACGAGCAGTACTTC. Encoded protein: CASSRDHIYEQYF. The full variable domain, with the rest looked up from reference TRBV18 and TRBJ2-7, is NAGVMQNPRHLVRRRGQEARLRCSPMKGHSHVYWYRQLPEEGLKFMVYLQKENIIDESGMPKERFSAEFPKEGPSILRIQQVVRGDSAAYFCASSRDHIYEQYFGPGTRLTVT.

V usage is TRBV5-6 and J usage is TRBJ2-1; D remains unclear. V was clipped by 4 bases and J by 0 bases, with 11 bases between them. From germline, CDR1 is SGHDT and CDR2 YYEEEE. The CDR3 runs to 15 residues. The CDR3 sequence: CASSDRRGSYNEQFF. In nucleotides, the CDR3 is TGTGCCAGCAGCGACCGGAGAGGCTCCTACAATGAGCAGTTCTTC.

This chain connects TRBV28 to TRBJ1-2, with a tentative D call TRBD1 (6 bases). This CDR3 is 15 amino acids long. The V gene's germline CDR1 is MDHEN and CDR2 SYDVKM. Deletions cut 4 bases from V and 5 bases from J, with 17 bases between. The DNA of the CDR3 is TGTGCCAGCAGTTCCCCCGGGACATCCCCTTATGGCTACACCTTC. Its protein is CASSSPGTSPYGYTF.

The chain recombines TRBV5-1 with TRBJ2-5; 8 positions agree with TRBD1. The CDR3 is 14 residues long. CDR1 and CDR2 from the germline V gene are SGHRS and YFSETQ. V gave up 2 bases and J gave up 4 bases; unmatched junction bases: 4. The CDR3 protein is CASSFGTGGETQYF. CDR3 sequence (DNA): TGCGCCAGCAGCTTTGGAACAGGGGGAGAGACCCAGTACTTC.

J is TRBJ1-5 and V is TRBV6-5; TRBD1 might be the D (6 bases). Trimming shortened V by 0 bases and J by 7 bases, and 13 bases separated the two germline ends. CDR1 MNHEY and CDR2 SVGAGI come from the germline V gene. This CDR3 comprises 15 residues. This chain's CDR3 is CASSYSGGPGQPQHF. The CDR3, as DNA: TGTGCCAGCAGTTACTCGGGGGGGCCAGGGCAGCCCCAGCATTTT.

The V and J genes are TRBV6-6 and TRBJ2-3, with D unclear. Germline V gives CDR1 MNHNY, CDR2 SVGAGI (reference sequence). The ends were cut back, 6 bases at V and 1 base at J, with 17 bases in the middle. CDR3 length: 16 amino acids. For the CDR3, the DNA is TGTGCCAGCAGCCCGCGGCCCCCGGCGCGCACAGATACGCAGTATTTT. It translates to CASSPRPPARTDTQYF.

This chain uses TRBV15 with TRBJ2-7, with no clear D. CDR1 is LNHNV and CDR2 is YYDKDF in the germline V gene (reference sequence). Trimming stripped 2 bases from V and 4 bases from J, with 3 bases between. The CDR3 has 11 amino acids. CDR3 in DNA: TGTGCCACCAGCAGAAGGTACGAGCAGTACTTC. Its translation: CATSRRYEQYF.

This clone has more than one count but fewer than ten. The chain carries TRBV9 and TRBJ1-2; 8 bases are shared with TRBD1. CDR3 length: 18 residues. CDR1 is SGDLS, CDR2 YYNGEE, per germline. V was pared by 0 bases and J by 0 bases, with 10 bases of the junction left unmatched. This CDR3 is CASSVAGQGSGTNYGYTF. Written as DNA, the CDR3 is TGTGCCAGCAGCGTAGCCGGACAGGGCTCCGGTACTAACTATGGCTACACCTTC.

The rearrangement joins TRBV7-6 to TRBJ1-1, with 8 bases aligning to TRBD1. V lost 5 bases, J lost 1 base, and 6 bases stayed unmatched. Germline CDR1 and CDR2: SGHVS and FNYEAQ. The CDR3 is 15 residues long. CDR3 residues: CASSLIQGANTEAFF. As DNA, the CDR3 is TGTGCCAGCAGCCTAATTCAGGGGGCGAACACTGAAGCTTTCTTT.

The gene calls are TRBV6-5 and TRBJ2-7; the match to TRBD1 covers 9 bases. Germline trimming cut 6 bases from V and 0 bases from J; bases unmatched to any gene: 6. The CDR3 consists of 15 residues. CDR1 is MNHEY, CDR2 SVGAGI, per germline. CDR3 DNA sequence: TGTGCCAGCAGCACCGACAGGGGGAGCTCCTACGAGCAGTACTTC. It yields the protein CASSTDRGSSYEQYF.

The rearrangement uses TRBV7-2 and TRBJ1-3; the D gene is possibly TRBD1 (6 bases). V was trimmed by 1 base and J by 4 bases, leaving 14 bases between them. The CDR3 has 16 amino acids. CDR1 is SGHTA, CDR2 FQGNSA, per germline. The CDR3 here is CASSLGGGGTGNTIYF. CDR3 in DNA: TGTGCCAGCAGCTTAGGGGGAGGGGGGACCGGAAACACCATATATTTT.

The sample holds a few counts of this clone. This CDR3 reads CASSWDRGRNSPLHF. In DNA, the CDR3 is TGCGCCAGCAGCTGGGACAGGGGCCGGAATTCACCCCTCCACTTT. The V call is TRBV5-1, the J call TRBJ1-6; 10 bases are a match to TRBD1. The CDR3 covers 15 residues. In germline, CDR1 is SGHRS, CDR2 YFSETQ. The V segment lost 3 bases and the J segment 7 bases; nucleotides outside the gene matches: 4.

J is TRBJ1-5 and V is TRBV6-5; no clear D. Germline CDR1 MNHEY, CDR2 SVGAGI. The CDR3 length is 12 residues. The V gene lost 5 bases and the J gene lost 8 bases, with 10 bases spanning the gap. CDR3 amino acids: CASSTSGKPQHF. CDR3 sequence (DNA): TGTGCCAGCAGTACCAGTGGGAAGCCCCAGCATTTT.

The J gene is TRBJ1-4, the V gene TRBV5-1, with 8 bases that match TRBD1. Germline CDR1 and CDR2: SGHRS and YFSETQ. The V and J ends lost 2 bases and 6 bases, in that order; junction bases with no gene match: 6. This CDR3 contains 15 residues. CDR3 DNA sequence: TGCGCCAGCAGCTTAGAGACAGGGGTGGATGAAAAACTGTTTTTT. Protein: CASSLETGVDEKLFF.